This is a list of T cell receptor beta chains from one sample in a study of naive and memory T cell subsets. Using its own MiXCR run on the UMI-ligation and nested PCR reads, TCRdb lists one record per CDR3 protein. The sample lists tens of thousands of distinct CDR3 sequences, about 10% seen once, with about 1.2% in the top ten. The sample consisted of naive CD8+ T cells from blood. The receptors derive from a human donor in good health. Each CDR3 is given with its conserved first and last residue. A D gene is named only where the DNA matches it firmly. Clone size, where shown, is once, few, many, or a class for clones that have expanded.

v_gene,abundance,j_gene,d_gene,CDR3aa,CDR3nt
TRBV7-7,many,TRBJ2-2,NA,CASSLYRDTGELFF,TGTGCCAGCAGCTTATACAGGGACACCGGGGAGCTGTTTTTT
TRBV19,many,TRBJ2-1,TRBD2,CASRTSGSSGYNEQFF,TGTGCCAGTAGAACTAGCGGGAGTTCAGGCTACAATGAGCAGTTCTTC
TRBV14,once,TRBJ2-7,NA,CASSQVDLGEQYF,TGTGCCAGCAGCCAAGTCGACCTAGGCGAGCAGTACTTC
TRBV18,NA,TRBJ1-1,NA,CASSPRTMNTEAFF,TGTGCCAGCTCACCGAGGACGATGAACACTGAAGCTTTCTTT
TRBV6-5,few,TRBJ2-7,TRBD2,CASSLTSGLGDEQYF,TGTGCCAGCAGTTTGACTAGCGGTCTTGGGGACGAGCAGTACTTC
TRBV4-1,NA,TRBJ2-1,NA,CASSQGLGAFGYEQFF,TGCGCCAGCAGCCAAGGGTTGGGAGCGTTCGGATATGAGCAGTTCTTC
TRBV11-3,many,TRBJ2-5,NA,CASSGPSDQETQYF,TGTGCCAGCAGCGGGCCTAGCGACCAAGAGACCCAGTACTTC
TRBV20-1,many,TRBJ2-3,NA,CSARGGRRSWILGTDTQYF,TGCAGTGCTAGAGGAGGCAGGCGCTCATGGATTCTTGGCACAGATACGCAGTATTTT
TRBV9,NA,TRBJ2-3,NA,CASSSGGSDTQYF,TGTGCCAGCAGCTCCGGAGGTTCTGATACGCAGTATTTT
TRBV28,many,TRBJ2-3,TRBD1,CASSLSRGRFWSTDTQYF,TGTGCCAGCAGTTTATCCAGGGGGCGCTTTTGGTCCACAGATACGCAGTATTTT
TRBV27,NA,TRBJ2-7,NA,CASSLNPGSSNEQYF,TGTGCCAGCAGTTTAAATCCCGGAAGCTCTAACGAGCAGTACTTC
TRBV3-1,few,TRBJ1-5,NA,CASSQKRGQPQHF,TGTGCCAGCAGCCAGAAAAGGGGACAGCCCCAGCATTTT
TRBV28,NA,TRBJ2-7,NA,CASRAPSAYEQYF,TGTGCCAGCAGAGCCCCTTCCGCCTACGAGCAGTACTTC
TRBV4-3,few,TRBJ1-3,NA,CASSQESPGAGLDTIYF,TGCGCCAGCAGCCAAGAATCCCCGGGGGCCGGGTTAGACACCATATATTTT
TRBV7-9,many,TRBJ1-2,NA,CASSLGSGLDYGYTF,TGTGCCAGCAGCTTAGGATCGGGTTTGGACTATGGCTACACCTTC
TRBV9,few,TRBJ2-3,NA,CASRRDGGTDTQYF,TGTGCCAGCAGGCGGGACGGCGGCACAGATACGCAGTATTTT
TRBV20-1,many,TRBJ2-1,TRBD2,CSARDLTTSGRDNEQFF,TGCAGTGCTAGAGATCTTACGACTAGCGGGAGGGACAATGAGCAGTTCTTC
TRBV11-1,NA,TRBJ2-6,NA,CASSVEGSGANVLTF,TGTGCCAGCAGCGTCGAAGGGTCTGGGGCCAACGTCCTGACTTTC
TRBV20-1,NA,TRBJ2-7,TRBD2,CSASSGRAYEQYF,TGCAGTGCAAGTAGCGGGAGGGCCTACGAGCAGTACTTC
TRBV2,few,TRBJ2-1,NA,CASGTPREQFF,TGTGCCAGTGGGACTCCGAGGGAGCAGTTCTTC
TRBV29-1,NA,TRBJ2-7,TRBD2,CSVALSGMGYEQYF,TGCAGCGTTGCTCTTAGCGGGATGGGCTACGAGCAGTACTTC
TRBV30,many,TRBJ2-7,NA,CASDSGLYEQYF,TGTGCCTCGGACAGTGGGCTCTACGAGCAGTACTTC
TRBV12-3/TRBV12-4,few,TRBJ2-3,NA,CASSMMLSTDTQYF,TGTGCCAGCAGTATGATGCTAAGCACAGATACGCAGTATTTT
TRBV6-2/TRBV6-3,few,TRBJ2-7,TRBD2,CASTAGGSDEQYF,TGTGCCAGCACTGCGGGCGGGAGCGACGAGCAGTACTTC
TRBV6-2/TRBV6-3,many,TRBJ2-1,TRBD2,CASMMGLAGVNEQFF,TGTGCCAGCATGATGGGACTAGCGGGAGTAAATGAGCAGTTCTTC
TRBV5-1,few,TRBJ1-5,NA,CASSLAGGINQPQHF,TGCGCCAGCAGCTTGGCCGGGGGGATTAATCAGCCCCAGCATTTT
TRBV27,NA,TRBJ1-2,NA,CASEGGGYTF,TGTGCCAGCGAGGGCGGCGGCTACACCTTC